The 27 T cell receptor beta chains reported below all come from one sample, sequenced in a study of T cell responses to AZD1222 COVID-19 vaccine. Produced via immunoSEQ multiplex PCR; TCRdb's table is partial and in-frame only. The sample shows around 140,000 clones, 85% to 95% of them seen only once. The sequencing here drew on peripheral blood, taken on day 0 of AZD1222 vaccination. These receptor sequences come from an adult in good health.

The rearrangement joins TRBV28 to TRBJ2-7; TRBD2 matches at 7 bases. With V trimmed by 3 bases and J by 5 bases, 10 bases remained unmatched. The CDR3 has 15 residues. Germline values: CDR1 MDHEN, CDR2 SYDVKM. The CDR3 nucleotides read TGTGCCAGCAGTTTTCCCCGGGCGGGGGTTGACGAGCAGTACTTC. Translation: CASSFPRAGVDEQYF.

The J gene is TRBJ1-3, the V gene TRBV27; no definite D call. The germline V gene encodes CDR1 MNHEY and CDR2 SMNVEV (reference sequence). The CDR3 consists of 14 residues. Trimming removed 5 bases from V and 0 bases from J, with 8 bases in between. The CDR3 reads CASSSGSSGNTIYF. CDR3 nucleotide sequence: TGTGCCAGCAGTAGTGGGAGCTCTGGAAACACCATATATTTT.

CDR3 sequence: CASSSGGGYYGYTF. The CDR3 nucleotides are TGTGCCAGCAGCTCCGGGGGAGGCTACTATGGCTACACCTTC. The J gene is TRBJ1-2, the V gene TRBV5-6, with D maybe TRBD1 (5 bases). The CDR3 loop spans 14 amino acids. Trimming took 3 bases from V and 3 from J, leaving 12 bases between them. Per germline, CDR1 SGHDT and CDR2 YYEEEE.

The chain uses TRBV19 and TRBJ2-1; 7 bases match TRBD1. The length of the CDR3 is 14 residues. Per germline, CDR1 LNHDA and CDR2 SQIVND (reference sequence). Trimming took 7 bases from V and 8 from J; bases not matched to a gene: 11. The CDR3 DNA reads TGTGCCAGTAATAACAGGGGTCCAGGCGATGAGCAGTTCTTC. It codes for CASNNRGPGDEQFF.

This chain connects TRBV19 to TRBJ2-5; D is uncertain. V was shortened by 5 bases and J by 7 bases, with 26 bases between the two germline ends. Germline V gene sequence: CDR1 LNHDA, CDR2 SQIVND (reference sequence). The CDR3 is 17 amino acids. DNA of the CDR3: TGTGCCAGTAGTCTCTCTCACCGGACGCTTTTTTCTGGGACCCAGTACTTC. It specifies CASSLSHRTLFSGTQYF.

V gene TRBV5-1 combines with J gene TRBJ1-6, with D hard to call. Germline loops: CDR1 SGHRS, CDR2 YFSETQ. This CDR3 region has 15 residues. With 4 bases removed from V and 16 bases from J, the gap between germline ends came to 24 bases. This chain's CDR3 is CASSPRTSGLSGLHF. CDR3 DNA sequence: TGCGCCAGCAGCCCTCGGACTTCTGGTCTATCTGGACTCCACTTT.

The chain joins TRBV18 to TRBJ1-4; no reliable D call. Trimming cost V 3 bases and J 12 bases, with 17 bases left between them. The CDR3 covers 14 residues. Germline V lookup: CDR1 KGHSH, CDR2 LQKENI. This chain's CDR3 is CASSPEAVPGELFF. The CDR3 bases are TGTGCCAGCTCACCTGAGGCGGTCCCGGGAGAACTGTTTTTT.

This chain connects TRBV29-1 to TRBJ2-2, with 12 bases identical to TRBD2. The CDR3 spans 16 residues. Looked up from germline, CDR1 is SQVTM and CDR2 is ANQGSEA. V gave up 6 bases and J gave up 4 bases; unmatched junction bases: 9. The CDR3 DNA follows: TGCAGCGTGCAAGTTCTAGCGGGGGGGCCCACCGGGGAGCTGTTTTTT. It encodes CSVQVLAGGPTGELFF.

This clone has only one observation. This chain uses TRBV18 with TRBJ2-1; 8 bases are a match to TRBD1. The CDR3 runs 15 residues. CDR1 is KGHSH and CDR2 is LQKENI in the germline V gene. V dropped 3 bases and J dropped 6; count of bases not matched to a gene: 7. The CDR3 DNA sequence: TGTGCCAGCTCACCCGGGCGGGACAGGATCAATGAGCAGTTCTTC. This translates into CASSPGRDRINEQFF.

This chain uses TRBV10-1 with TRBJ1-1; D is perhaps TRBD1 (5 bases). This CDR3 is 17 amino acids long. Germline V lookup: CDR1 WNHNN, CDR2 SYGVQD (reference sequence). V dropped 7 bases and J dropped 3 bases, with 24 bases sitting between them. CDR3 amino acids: CASIPRDRPLVDTEAFF. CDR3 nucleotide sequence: TGCGCCAGCATCCCCCGGGACCGCCCCTTAGTCGACACTGAAGCTTTCTTT.

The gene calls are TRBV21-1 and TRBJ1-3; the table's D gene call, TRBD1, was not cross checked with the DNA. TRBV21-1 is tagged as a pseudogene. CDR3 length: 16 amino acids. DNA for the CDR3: TGTGCCAGCAGCAAAGGAAACAGGCGGACCGGAAACACCATATATTTT. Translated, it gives CASSKGNRRTGNTIYF.

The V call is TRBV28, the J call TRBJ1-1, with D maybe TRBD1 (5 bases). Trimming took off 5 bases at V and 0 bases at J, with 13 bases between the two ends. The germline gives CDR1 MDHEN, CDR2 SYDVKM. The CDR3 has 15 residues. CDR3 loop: CASSPPGPLNTEAFF. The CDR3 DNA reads TGTGCCAGCAGTCCTCCGGGGCCCTTGAACACTGAAGCTTTCTTT.

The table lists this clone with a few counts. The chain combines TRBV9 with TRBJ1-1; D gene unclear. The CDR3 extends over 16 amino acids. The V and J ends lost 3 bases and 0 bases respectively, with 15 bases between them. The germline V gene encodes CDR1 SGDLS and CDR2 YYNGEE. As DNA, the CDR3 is TGTGCCAGCAGCGACCCCCGGAATAACCTGAACACTGAAGCTTTCTTT. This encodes CASSDPRNNLNTEAFF.

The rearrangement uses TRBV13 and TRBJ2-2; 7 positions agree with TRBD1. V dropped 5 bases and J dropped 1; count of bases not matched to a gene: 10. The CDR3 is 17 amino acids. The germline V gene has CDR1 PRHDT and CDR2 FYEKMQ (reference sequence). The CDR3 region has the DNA TGTGCCAGCAGCCTAAAAAGGGGGCAAAGGAACACCGGGGAGCTGTTTTTT. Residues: CASSLKRGQRNTGELFF. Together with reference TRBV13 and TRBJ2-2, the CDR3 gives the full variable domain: AAGVIQSPRHLIKEKRETATLKCYPIPRHDTVYWYQQGPGQDPQFLISFYEKMQSDKGSIPDRFSAQQFSDYHSELNMSSLELGDSALYFCASSLKRGQRNTGELFFGEGSRLTVL.

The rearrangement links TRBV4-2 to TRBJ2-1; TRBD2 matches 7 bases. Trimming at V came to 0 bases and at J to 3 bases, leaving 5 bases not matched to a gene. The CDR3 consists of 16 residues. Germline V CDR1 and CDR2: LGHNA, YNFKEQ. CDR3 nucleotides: TGTGCCAGCAGCCAAGATAGCCTAGCGGTCTACAATGAGCAGTTCTTC. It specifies CASSQDSLAVYNEQFF.

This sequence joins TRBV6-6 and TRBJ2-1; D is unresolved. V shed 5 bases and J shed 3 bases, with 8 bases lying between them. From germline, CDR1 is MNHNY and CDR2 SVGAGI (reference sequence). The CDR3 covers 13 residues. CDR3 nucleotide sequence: TGTGCCAGCAGTCTGGCGGACTACAATGAGCAGTTCTTC. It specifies CASSLADYNEQFF.

The CDR3 sequence: CASRSPGTSGNEQFF. The DNA of the CDR3 is TGTGCCAGCAGATCCCCCGGGACTAGCGGTAATGAGCAGTTCTTC. The gene calls are TRBV9 and TRBJ2-1, with 11 nucleotides matching TRBD2. V was clipped by 5 bases and J by 7 bases; unmatched bases: 8. The CDR3 runs to 15 residues. Germline CDR1 and CDR2: SGDLS and YYNGEE.

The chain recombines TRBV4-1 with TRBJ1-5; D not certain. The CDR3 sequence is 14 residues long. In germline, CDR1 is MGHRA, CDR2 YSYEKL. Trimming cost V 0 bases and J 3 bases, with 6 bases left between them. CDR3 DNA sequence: TGCGCCAGCAGCCAAGATGGTCCCAATCAGCCCCAGCATTTT. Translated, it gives CASSQDGPNQPQHF.

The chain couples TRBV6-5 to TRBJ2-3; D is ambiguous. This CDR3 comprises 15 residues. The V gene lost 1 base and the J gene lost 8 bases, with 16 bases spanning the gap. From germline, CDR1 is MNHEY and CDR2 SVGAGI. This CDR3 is CASSYLARSVGTQYF. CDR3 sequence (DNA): TGTGCCAGCAGTTACTTAGCTAGGTCCGTCGGTACGCAGTATTTT.

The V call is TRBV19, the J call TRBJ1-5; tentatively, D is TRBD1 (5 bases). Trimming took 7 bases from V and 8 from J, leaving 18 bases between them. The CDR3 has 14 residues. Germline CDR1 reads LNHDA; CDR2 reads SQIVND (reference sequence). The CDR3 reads CASKSWDLREPQHF. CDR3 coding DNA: TGTGCCAGTAAAAGTTGGGACTTGAGGGAGCCCCAGCATTTT.

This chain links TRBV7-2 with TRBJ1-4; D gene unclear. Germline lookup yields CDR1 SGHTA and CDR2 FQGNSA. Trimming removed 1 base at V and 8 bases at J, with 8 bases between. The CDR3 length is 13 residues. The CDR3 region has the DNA TGTGCCAGCAGCTTAGGGACCCACGAAAAACTGTTTTTT. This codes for CASSLGTHEKLFF. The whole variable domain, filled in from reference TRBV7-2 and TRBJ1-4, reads GAGVSQSPSNKVTEKGKDVELRCDPISGHTALYWYRQSLGQGLEFLIYFQGNSAPDKSGLPSDRFSAERTGGSVSTLTIQRTQQEDSAVYLCASSLGTHEKLFFGSGTQLSVL.

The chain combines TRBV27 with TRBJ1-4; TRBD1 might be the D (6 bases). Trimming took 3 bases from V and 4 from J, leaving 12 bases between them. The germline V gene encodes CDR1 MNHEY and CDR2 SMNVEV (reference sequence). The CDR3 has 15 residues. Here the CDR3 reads CASSFSTGINEKLFF. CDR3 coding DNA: TGTGCCAGCAGTTTTTCTACAGGGATTAATGAAAAACTGTTTTTT.

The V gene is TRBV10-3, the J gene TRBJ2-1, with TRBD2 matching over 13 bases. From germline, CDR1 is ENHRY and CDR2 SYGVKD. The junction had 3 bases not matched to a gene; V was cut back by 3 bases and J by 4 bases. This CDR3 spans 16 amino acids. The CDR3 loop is CAISELAGGLYNEQFF. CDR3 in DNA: TGTGCCATCAGTGAACTAGCGGGAGGGTTGTACAATGAGCAGTTCTTC.

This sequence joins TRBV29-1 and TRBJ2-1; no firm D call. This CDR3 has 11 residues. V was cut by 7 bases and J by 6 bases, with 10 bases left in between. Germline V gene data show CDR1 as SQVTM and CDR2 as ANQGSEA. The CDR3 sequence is CSAPRRNEQFF. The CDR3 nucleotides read TGCAGCGCCCCCCGGCGCAATGAGCAGTTCTTC.

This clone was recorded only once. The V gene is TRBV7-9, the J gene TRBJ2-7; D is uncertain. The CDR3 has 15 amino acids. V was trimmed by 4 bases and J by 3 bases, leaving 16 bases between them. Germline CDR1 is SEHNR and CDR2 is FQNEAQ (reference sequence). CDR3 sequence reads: CASSYPFGGGYEQYF. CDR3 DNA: TGTGCCAGCAGCTATCCCTTTGGCGGCGGCTACGAGCAGTACTTC.

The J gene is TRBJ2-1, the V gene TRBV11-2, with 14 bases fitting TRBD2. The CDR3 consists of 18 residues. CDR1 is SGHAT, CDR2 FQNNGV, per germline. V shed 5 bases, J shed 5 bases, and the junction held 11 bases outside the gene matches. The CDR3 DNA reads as TGTGCCAGCAGCCGGACTAGCGGGAGGAGATGGGGACACAATGAGCAGTTCTTC. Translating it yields CASSRTSGRRWGHNEQFF.

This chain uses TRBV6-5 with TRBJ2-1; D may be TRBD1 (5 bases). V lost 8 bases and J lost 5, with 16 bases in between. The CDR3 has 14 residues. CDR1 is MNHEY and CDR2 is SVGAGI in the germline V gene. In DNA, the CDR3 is TGTGCCAGCTTTGGGGCGAACGGTGACAATGAGCAGTTCTTC. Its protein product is CASFGANGDNEQFF.